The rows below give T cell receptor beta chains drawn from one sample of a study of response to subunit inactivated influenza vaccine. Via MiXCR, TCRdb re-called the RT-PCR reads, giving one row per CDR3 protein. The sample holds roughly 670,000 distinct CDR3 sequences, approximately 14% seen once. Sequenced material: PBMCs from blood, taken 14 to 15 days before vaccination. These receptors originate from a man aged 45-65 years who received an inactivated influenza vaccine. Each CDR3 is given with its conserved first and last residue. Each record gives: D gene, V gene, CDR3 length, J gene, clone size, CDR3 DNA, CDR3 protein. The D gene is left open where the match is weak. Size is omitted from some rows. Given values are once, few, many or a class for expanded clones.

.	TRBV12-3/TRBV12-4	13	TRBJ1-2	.	TGTGCCAGCAGACCACAGCAATGGGAGGGCTACACCTTC	CASRPQQWEGYTF
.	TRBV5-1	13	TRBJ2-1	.	TGCGCCAGCAGCTTGTACGACAGGAATGAGCAGTTCTTC	CASSLYDRNEQFF
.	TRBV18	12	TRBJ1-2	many	TGTGCCAGCTCGTCTCGGAACTATGGCTACACCTTC	CASSSRNYGYTF
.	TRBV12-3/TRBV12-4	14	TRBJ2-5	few	TGTGCCAGCACCATAGGGGGGGGACTAGAGACCCAGTACTTC	CASTIGGGLETQYF
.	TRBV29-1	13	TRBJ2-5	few	TGCAGCGTTGTTCTAGGCAGGGAAGAGACCCAGTACTTC	CSVVLGREETQYF
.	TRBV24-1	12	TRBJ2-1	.	TGTGCCACCAGTGATTTCAGTAATGAGCAGTTCTTC	CATSDFSNEQFF
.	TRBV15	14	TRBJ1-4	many	TGTGCCACCAGCAGCAGAGCAACTAATGAAAAACTGTTTTTT	CATSSRATNEKLFF
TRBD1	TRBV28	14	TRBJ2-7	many	TGTGCCAGCAGTTTATGGGGACAGGGTTACGAGCAGTACTTC	CASSLWGQGYEQYF
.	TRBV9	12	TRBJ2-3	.	TGTGCCAGCAGCGTAGGTCCTCACGCGCAGTATTTT	CASSVGPHAQYF
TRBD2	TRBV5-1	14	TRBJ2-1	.	TGCGCCAGTAACACCGGGGGGAGCTACAATGAGCAGTTCTTC	CASNTGGSYNEQFF
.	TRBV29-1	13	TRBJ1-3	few	TGCAGCGTCTTCGTTAGCTCTGGAAACACCATATATTTT	CSVFVSSGNTIYF
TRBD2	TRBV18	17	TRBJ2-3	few	TGTGCCAGCTCACCACCTAGTTCCAGCGGGGGGACAGATACGCAGTATTTT	CASSPPSSSGGTDTQYF
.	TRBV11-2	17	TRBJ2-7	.	TGTGCCAGCAGCTTAGAAGAGTGGTACTCCACTACCTACGAGCAGTACTTC	CASSLEEWYSTTYEQYF
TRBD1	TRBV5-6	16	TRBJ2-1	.	TGTGCCAGCAGCTATTACAGGGGGCAGGGAAACAATGAGCAGTTCTTC	CASSYYRGQGNNEQFF
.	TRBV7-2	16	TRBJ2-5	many	TGTGCCAGCAGCCGAATACGGGCTGGGAATCAAGAGACCCAGTACTTC	CASSRIRAGNQETQYF
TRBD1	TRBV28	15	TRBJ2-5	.	TGTGCCAGCACCGAGGACAGGGGTATTTTCGAGACCCAGTACTTC	CASTEDRGIFETQYF
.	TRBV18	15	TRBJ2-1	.	TGTGCCAGCTCAATAAGGGGTTTCTCCTACAATGAGCAGTTCTTC	CASSIRGFSYNEQFF
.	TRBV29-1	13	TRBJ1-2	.	TGCAGCGTTGAAGAATCCTTATTAGGGGGCTACACCTTC	CSVEESLLGGYTF
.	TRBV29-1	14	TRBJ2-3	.	TGCAGCGCGCCCGGTGTGGGATTCACAGATACGCAGTATTTT	CSAPGVGFTDTQYF
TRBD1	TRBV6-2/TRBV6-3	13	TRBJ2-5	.	TGTGCCAGCAGTTACTCAGGGGGCGCGACCCAGTACTTC	CASSYSGGATQYF
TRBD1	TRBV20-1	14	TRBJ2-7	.	TGCAGTGCTAAACGGACAGGGCCAGCCTACGAGCAGTACTTC	CSAKRTGPAYEQYF
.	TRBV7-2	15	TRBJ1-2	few	TGTGCCAGCACCGGACAGCTATCTTACCGCTATGGCTACACCTTC	CASTGQLSYRYGYTF
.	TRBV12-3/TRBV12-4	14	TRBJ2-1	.	TGTGCCAGCAGTTTCGCGGACTCCTACAATGAGCAGTTCTTC	CASSFADSYNEQFF
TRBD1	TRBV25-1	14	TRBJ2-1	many	TGTGCCAGCTCCTGGACAGGATTTCGCTATGAGCAGTTCTTC	CASSWTGFRYEQFF
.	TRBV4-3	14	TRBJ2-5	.	TGCGCCAGCAGCCAAGGTGGCCCCGTCGCGACCCAGTACTTC	CASSQGGPVATQYF
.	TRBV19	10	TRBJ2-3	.	TGTGCCAGCAGTCCCACCTTACAGTATTTT	CASSPTLQYF
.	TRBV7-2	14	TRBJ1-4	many	TGTGCCAGCAGCTTAGCAGGGTTGCGTGAAAAACTGTTTTTT	CASSLAGLREKLFF